This T cell receptor beta chain was documented in a study of cytomegalovirus exposure and HLA in healthy donors. General study points: A later analysis revealed that TCR association rates differed between HLA loci, peaking at DRB1 and bottoming out at HLA-C.

V shed 3 bases and J shed 0 bases, with 9 bases lying between them. CDR1 and CDR2 (germline): SEHNR, FQNEAQ (reference sequence). CDR3 size: 14 residues. PCR used 60 Vbeta primers and 13 Jbeta primers. Assay used: immunoSEQ multiplex PCR; TCRdb lists only in-frame clones, some missing. The sample records 300,000 or so clones, approximately 84% being singletons. Turning to this clone: Antigen unknown.

The sequence came from a woman aged 40-49 years in good health and CMV-seropositive. The sample comprised PBMCs. The chain employs TRBV7-9 and TRBJ2-7; D is uncertain. CDR3 region: CASSFAYNSYEQYF. As DNA, the CDR3 is TGTGCCAGCAGCTTTGCTTACAACTCCTACGAGCAGTACTTC.